In its sample, the clone carrying this T cell receptor (beta chain) was seen many times. This specimen belongs to a study of T cells after yellow fever vaccination. TCRdb called the 5' RACE reads again in MiXCR, with one record for every CDR3 protein. This table has 450,000 to 600,000 distinct CDR3 sequences, 13% appearing once. CDR1 is DFQATT and CDR2 is SNEGSKA in the germline V gene (reference sequence). CDR3 length: 13 amino acids. The receptor's source is a man aged 25-45 years who received the YFV17D yellow fever vaccine. The chain joins TRBV20-1 to TRBJ1-1, with 10 bases identical to TRBD1. The material was PBMCs, obtained on the day of the yellow fever booster vaccination. CDR3 loop: CARDRGKNTEAFF. The CDR3 DNA is TGCGCCCGGGACAGGGGAAAGAACACTGAAGCTTTCTTT.